This TCR beta chain was documented in a study of shared clonotypes between healthy human individuals. Profiled with immunoSEQ multiplex PCR; TCRdb holds only in-frame clones, not every one. The sample contains more than 500,000 clones, around 96% of which appear only once. This clone was seen only once. Losses at the gene ends were 2 bases for V and 1 base for J; bases not matched to a gene: 4. Germline lookup yields CDR1 LGHNA and CDR2 YNFKEQ. The length of the CDR3 is 16 residues. Material for sequencing was naive CD4+ T cells sorted from blood. Subset in this sample: CD45RA+ positively selected. The rearrangement joins TRBV4-2 to TRBJ2-2, with 7 bases aligning to TRBD1. The origin of this receptor is a woman younger than 45 in good health. The CDR3 DNA reads as TGTGCCAGCAGCCAAAGGGGGCAAAAGAACACCGGGGAGCTGTTTTTT. Translation gives CASSQRGQKNTGELFF.